Listed below are T cell receptor beta chains from one sample, sequenced in a study of neoadjuvant anti-PD-1 for oral cavity cancer. Assay used: immunoSEQ multiplex PCR; TCRdb lists only in-frame clones, some missing. The data show tens of thousands of clones, approximately 80% seen once. The sequenced sample was PBMCs, obtained before nivolumab (anti-PD-1) treatment. The origin of the receptors is a person between 40 and 85 years old with oral cavity squamous cell carcinoma. Both conserved end residues are part of each CDR3. Each record gives: V gene, J gene, clone size, D gene, CDR3 DNA, CDR3 protein. The D gene is left open where the match is weak. Size values are once, few and many counts, or a class for expanded clones, and some rows have none.

>TRBV4-1|TRBJ2-7|-|-
TGCGCCAGCAGCCAAGTTTTACTTTCCTACGAGCAGTACTTC
CASSQVLLSYEQYF
>TRBV11-2|TRBJ2-5|-|-
TGTGCCAGCAGCTTAAGGGGGGAACCGGAGACCCAGTACTTC
CASSLRGEPETQYF
>TRBV7-9|TRBJ1-5|-|-
TGTGCCAGCAGCCCTGGGTGGGAGCCCCAGCATTTT
CASSPGWEPQHF
>TRBV28|TRBJ2-4|once|-
TGTGCCAGCAGGGATCCTTTGGGAAGGGGGAAACTAGCCAAAAACATTCAGTACTTC
CASRDPLGRGKLAKNIQYF
>TRBV5-6|TRBJ2-3|once|-
TGTGCCAGCAGCTCCGGGGCCACAGATACGCAGTATTTT
CASSSGATDTQYF
>TRBV30|TRBJ2-3|-|TRBD2
TGTGCCTGGAGTGGTCTAGCGGGAGTTAGGGGCACAGATACGCAGTATTTT
CAWSGLAGVRGTDTQYF
>TRBV5-8|TRBJ1-1|-|-
TGTGCCAGCAGCCTGAACACTGAAGCTTTCTTT
CASSLNTEAFF
>TRBV15|TRBJ2-3|-|TRBD1
TGTGCCACCAGCAGAGATCGGGGACAGGGTAGAAATACGCAGTATTTT
CATSRDRGQGRNTQYF
>TRBV2|TRBJ1-5|-|-
TGTGCCAGCAGTGAAGGGACCCCTAGTCAGCCCCAGCATTTT
CASSEGTPSQPQHF
>TRBV2|TRBJ2-3|few|-
TGTGCCAGCATCGCCAGCGGGCCTGTGCAGTATTTT
CASIASGPVQYF
>TRBV7-9|TRBJ1-5|-|TRBD1
TGTGCCAGCAGCTTTACAGGGGCGGGTCAGCCCCAGCATTTT
CASSFTGAGQPQHF
>TRBV4-2|TRBJ2-2|-|-
TGTGCCAGCAGCCAAGATGGTATACAGGGCAAAACCGGGGAGCTGTTTTTT
CASSQDGIQGKTGELFF
>TRBV5-6|TRBJ1-2|-|-
TGTGCCAGCAGCTTGCGGGACGGGGGCCGTACTAACTATGGCTACACCTTC
CASSLRDGGRTNYGYTF
>TRBV15|TRBJ2-1|-|TRBD2
TGTGCCACCAGCTCGGGGGGGCGGGAGTACAATGAGCAGTTCTTC
CATSSGGREYNEQFF
>TRBV6-5|TRBJ2-3|-|-
TGTGCCAGCAGTAAGCCCGGGTTCACAGATACGCAGTATTTT
CASSKPGFTDTQYF
>TRBV28|TRBJ1-1|-|-
TGTGCCAGCAGGACGGGAGGGGGGAACACTGAAGCTTTCTTT
CASRTGGGNTEAFF
>TRBV11-2|TRBJ2-1|-|-
TGTGCCAGCAGCCCCTTGGGTGAGCAGTTCTTC
CASSPLGEQFF
>TRBV19|TRBJ1-1|-|-
TGTGCCAGTAGCCCCCGGGGAGGGCTGAACACTGAAGCTTTCTTT
CASSPRGGLNTEAFF
>TRBV5-1|TRBJ1-4|-|-
TGCGCCAGCAGCTTGGTCGGGATAAATGAAAAACTGTTTTTT
CASSLVGINEKLFF
>TRBV6-6|TRBJ2-2|-|TRBD1
TGTGCCAGCAGTTTGACAGGGGATCACACCGGGGAGCTGTTTTTT
CASSLTGDHTGELFF
>TRBV4-2|TRBJ1-1|-|-
TGTGCCAGCAGCCAAGAGCAGGGGACTGAAGCTTTCTTT
CASSQEQGTEAFF
>TRBV5-1|TRBJ2-2|-|TRBD2
TGCGCCAGCAGCTACGGACTAGCGGGAGGGATAGACACCGGGGAGCTGTTTTTT
CASSYGLAGGIDTGELFF
>TRBV19|TRBJ2-2|-|TRBD2
TGTGCCAGTAGAGGGGAGGGCCGGGGAGTTGCCACCGGGGAGCTGTTTTTT
CASRGEGRGVATGELFF
>TRBV7-2|TRBJ2-2|-|TRBD2
TGTGCCAGCAGCCCCAGCGGGGGACTCACCGGGGAGCTGTTTTTT
CASSPSGGLTGELFF
>TRBV6-6|TRBJ2-5|few|-
TGTGCCAGCAGCTCCCCACTAGTCCTCCAAGAGACCCAGTACTTC
CASSSPLVLQETQYF
>TRBV19|TRBJ1-1|few|TRBD1
TGTGCCAGTAGCCCCCGGGCAGGGGGTCGGAACACTGAAGCTTTCTTT
CASSPRAGGRNTEAFF
>TRBV15|TRBJ1-5|-|TRBD1
TGTGCCACCAGCAAAAACGGACAGGGCAATCAGCCCCAGCATTTT
CATSKNGQGNQPQHF
>TRBV2|TRBJ1-5|-|-
TGTGCCAGCAGTTTTGATCCTCGGGAGCCCCAGCATTTT
CASSFDPREPQHF
>TRBV7-9|TRBJ2-2|-|-
TGTGCCAGCAGCTCCAGGGTGTCCGGGGAGCTGTTTTTT
CASSSRVSGELFF
>TRBV29-1|TRBJ2-1|-|TRBD2
TGCAGCGTTGAACGGACTAGCGGGAGGGGAGGTGAGCAGTTCTTC
CSVERTSGRGGEQFF
>TRBV10-1|TRBJ2-2|-|TRBD1
TGCGCCAGCGGACAGGGGATCGGGGAGCTGTTTTTT
CASGQGIGELFF
>TRBV7-3|TRBJ2-1|-|-
TGTGCCAGCAGCAACAGGGGAGGGGATGAGCAGTTCTTC
CASSNRGGDEQFF
>TRBV19|TRBJ1-2|-|-
TGTGCCAGTACTCCCACGGACAGAGCCCTCTATGGCTACACCTTC
CASTPTDRALYGYTF
>TRBV11-2|TRBJ2-7|-|TRBD2
TGTGCCAGCAGCCGGGGGGGAGGATCCTACGAGCAGTACTTC
CASSRGGGSYEQYF
>TRBV11-2|TRBJ2-1|-|-
TGTGCCAGCAGCCATGCAAGGGCTAGCCATGAGCAGTTCTTC
CASSHARASHEQFF
>TRBV19|TRBJ2-1|-|TRBD1
TGTGCCAGTAGTGAACGGACAGGGACGTCCTACAATGAGCAGTTCTTC
CASSERTGTSYNEQFF
>TRBV7-9|TRBJ1-1|few|TRBD1
TGTGCCAGCAGCTTAGTGGGACAGAGTGTGACTGAAGCTTTCTTT
CASSLVGQSVTEAFF
>TRBV6-1|TRBJ1-2|few|TRBD1
TGTGCCAGCAGTGAAGCCACCAGGGGGCTCGGCTACACCTTC
CASSEATRGLGYTF
>TRBV7-9|TRBJ2-3|-|TRBD2
TGTGCCAGCAGCTCGACGGTAGCGGGAGGTTTCACAGATACGCAGTATTTT
CASSSTVAGGFTDTQYF
>TRBV14|TRBJ2-2|once|-
TGTGCCAGCAGCCAAAAAACCCCGGCAGTTTTTACCGGGGAGCTGTTTTTT
CASSQKTPAVFTGELFF
>TRBV27|TRBJ2-7|-|TRBD1
TGTGCCAGCAGTTTCTATACAGGGGCTCCTACCTACGAGCAGTACTTC
CASSFYTGAPTYEQYF
>TRBV28|TRBJ1-5|-|-
TGTGCCAGCAGTTTATATCGGGACGGGCTAGGTCAGCCCCAGCATTTT
CASSLYRDGLGQPQHF
>TRBV30|TRBJ2-1|few|TRBD2
TGTGCCTGGAGTCGACTAGCGGGGAATGGTGAGCAGTTCTTC
CAWSRLAGNGEQFF
>TRBV6-1|TRBJ2-7|-|-
TGTGCCAGCAGGGAGGGGCCTTATCGAGAAGAGCAGTACTTC
CASREGPYREEQYF
>TRBV6-1|TRBJ1-4|-|-
TGTGCCAGCAGTGAATCCAGGGGTAATGAAAAACTGTTTTTT
CASSESRGNEKLFF
>TRBV5-1|TRBJ2-1|once|-
TGCGCCAGCAGCTTGAATCAGGGAAGCGTAGGCTCCTACAATGAGCAGTTCTTC
CASSLNQGSVGSYNEQFF
>TRBV7-7|TRBJ2-2|-|-
TGTGCTAGCAAGCGGAACACCGGGGAGCTGTTTTTT
CASKRNTGELFF
>TRBV13|TRBJ1-1|once|-
TGTGCCAGCAGCAACAGTCGGCCTGAAGCTTTCTTT
CASSNSRPEAFF
>TRBV11-2|TRBJ1-2|-|TRBD1
TGTGCCAGCAGCAACCCGGGACAGGGAGTTCATGGCTACACCTTC
CASSNPGQGVHGYTF
>TRBV25-1|TRBJ1-2|-|TRBD1
TGTGCCAGCAGTAGACAGGGGAGGGACTATGGCTACACCTTC
CASSRQGRDYGYTF
>TRBV4-2|TRBJ2-3|-|TRBD2
TGTGCCAGCAGCCAAGTCACTAGCGGGAGGCTTATGGGCACAGATACGCAGTATTTT
CASSQVTSGRLMGTDTQYF